These T cell receptor beta chains were read from a single sample in a study of cytomegalovirus exposure and HLA in healthy donors. Using immunoSEQ multiplex PCR, the repertoire was profiled, and TCRdb retains in-frame clones only, with some absent. The table lists some 74,000 clones, roughly 93% of them singletons. The sequencing input was PBMCs. These receptors came from a woman aged 30 to 39 in good health and CMV-seronegative. Both conserved end residues are part of each CDR3. A D gene is named only where the DNA matches it firmly. Only part of the rows carry a size: once, few, many, or a class if the clone is expanded.

cdr3_nt cdr3_aa v_call clone_size j_call d_call
TGTGCCAGTAGACAGGGGGGGTTTAGGACCGGGGAGCTGTTTTTT CASRQGGFRTGELFF TRBV19 - TRBJ2-2 -
TGCGCCAGCATCTTGTATGTTTCTTGGCAGAGCAATCAGCCCCAGCATTTT CASILYVSWQSNQPQHF TRBV5-1 - TRBJ1-5 -
TGTGCCAGCAGTGGGACAGCGAAACGAAATCAGCCCCAGCATTTT CASSGTAKRNQPQHF TRBV2 - TRBJ1-5 -
TGTGCCAGCAAGACATTAAATTCACCCCTCCACTTT CASKTLNSPLHF TRBV5-4 - TRBJ1-6 -
TGTGCCAGTTACGGAGGTTTTTGGACCGGGGAGCTGTTTTTT CASYGGFWTGELFF TRBV19 - TRBJ2-2 -
TGTGCCAGTAGTATTACAGGGAAGCCCCAGCATTTT CASSITGKPQHF TRBV19 once TRBJ1-5 -
TGTGCCAGCAGTGACGAGTTTGGGACAGGGGGTAGAGGGTCTGGAAACACCATATATTTT CASSDEFGTGGRGSGNTIYF TRBV6-4 - TRBJ1-3 TRBD1
TGTGCCAGCTCATCCAAATCTGGGGCTCCCTACGAGCAGTACTTC CASSSKSGAPYEQYF TRBV18 - TRBJ2-7 -
TGTGCCAGCAGCCCGGGGGGGGCCCCTATGGCTTTCTTT CASSPGGAPMAFF TRBV7-2 once TRBJ1-1 -
TGTGCCTGCACAGGGGGCGCATGGGTTGAAGCTTTCTTT CACTGGAWVEAFF TRBV19 - TRBJ1-1 TRBD1
TGTGCCTGGAGTTCAGGGGCCAGGATCACTGGAAACACCATATATTTT CAWSSGARITGNTIYF TRBV30 - TRBJ1-3 -
TGTGCCAGCAGCGACAGGGACCAGAGAGGGATCACCCCCTCTGGAAACACCATATATTTT CASSDRDQRGITPSGNTIYF TRBV9 - TRBJ1-3 -
TGTGCCAGCAGCTTAGGACAGGGGGCCGCCTACGAGCAGTACTTC CASSLGQGAAYEQYF TRBV7-2 once TRBJ2-7 TRBD1
TGTGCCAGCAGTGAACAAGCAGGGGGCCCGGGGGCTTTCTTT CASSEQAGGPGAFF TRBV6-1 - TRBJ1-1 TRBD1
TGTGCCAGTAGTACCCCTTCAACTGCCTCCTACGAGCAGTACTTC CASSTPSTASYEQYF TRBV19 - TRBJ2-7 -
TGTGCCAGCAGCCGTCATTGGACAGGGTCCTACGAGCAGTACTTC CASSRHWTGSYEQYF TRBV7-2 - TRBJ2-7 TRBD1
TGTGCCAGCAGCCGCGGCCCGGGACAGGGGGAGGTCACTGAAGCTTTCTTT CASSRGPGQGEVTEAFF TRBV7-9 - TRBJ1-1 TRBD1
TGTGCCATCAGTGAGACGGCAGGGAAATCTTCCGGAAACACCATATATTTT CAISETAGKSSGNTIYF TRBV10-3 once TRBJ1-3 -
TGTGCCAGCAGCTTAGCGGCAGGGAACACTGAAGCTTTCTTT CASSLAAGNTEAFF TRBV7-9 - TRBJ1-1 -
TGCGCCAGCAGCTTAATAGCGGGGGATTACAATGAGCAGTTCTTC CASSLIAGDYNEQFF TRBV5-1 - TRBJ2-1 TRBD2
TGTGCCAGCAGCTTAGTCCCGACAGGGCTCCATAGCAATCAGCCCCAGCATTTT CASSLVPTGLHSNQPQHF TRBV7-6 - TRBJ1-5 TRBD1
TGCAGCGTTGAAGGGACAGGGGATTCGAATGAGCAGTTCTTC CSVEGTGDSNEQFF TRBV29-1 - TRBJ2-1 TRBD1
TGTGCCAGCAGCGTAGGATCTAGTCGGGATACGCAGTATTTT CASSVGSSRDTQYF TRBV9 - TRBJ2-3 -
TGTGCCAGCAGTTTACTAGGGAGTACCGTCGGGGAGCTGTTTTTT CASSLLGSTVGELFF TRBV27 - TRBJ2-2 -
TGTGCCAGCAACGGACTAGAGCGTGAGCAGTTCTTC CASNGLEREQFF TRBV2 - TRBJ2-1 TRBD2
TGTGCCAGTAGTCTTACCGGGACAGGGGAAAAACTGTTTTTT CASSLTGTGEKLFF TRBV19 - TRBJ1-4 TRBD1
TGCGCCAGCAGCCAAGTATTAGGGGGCGCTACACGGGGGAATGAAAAACTGTTTTTT CASSQVLGGATRGNEKLFF TRBV4-3 - TRBJ1-4 TRBD1
TGTGCTAGTGGTTCCCCCCCGGACAGGGTTAATTCACCCCTCCACTTT CASGSPPDRVNSPLHF TRBV12-5 once TRBJ1-6 TRBD1
TGTGCCAGCAGTCTCACAGAGAACACTGAAGCTTTCTTT CASSLTENTEAFF TRBV28 - TRBJ1-1 -
TGTGCCAGCAGCCTTGACAGGGGGAAGGGGCTGGCTTTCTTT CASSLDRGKGLAFF TRBV6-5 - TRBJ1-1 TRBD1
TGTGCCAGCAGACCCGGGGGACGCTACAATGAGCAGTTCTTC CASRPGGRYNEQFF TRBV6-5 - TRBJ2-1 -
TGTGCCAGCATGTACGGGACACCTCCCTACGAGCAGTACTTC CASMYGTPPYEQYF TRBV6-5 - TRBJ2-7 -
TGCAGCGTTGGAGTATTGAACACTGAAGCTTTCTTT CSVGVLNTEAFF TRBV29-1 few TRBJ1-1 -
TGCGCCAGCAGCCCAGGGACTAGCGGGGGAGAGACCCAGTACTTC CASSPGTSGGETQYF TRBV5-1 - TRBJ2-5 TRBD2
TGTGCCAGCAGCTTGGCCGTGGCGGGATGGAATGGCTACACCTTC CASSLAVAGWNGYTF TRBV5-6 - TRBJ1-2 -
TGCGCCAGCAGCCAAAAGTTTTATGGCGGGGGAAGCGGGGAGCTGTTTTTT CASSQKFYGGGSGELFF TRBV4-1 - TRBJ2-2 TRBD2
TGCGCCAGCAGCCAAGATCCCGGGCCAGAGGGGGATGAGCAGTTCTTC CASSQDPGPEGDEQFF TRBV4-1 - TRBJ2-1 -
TGTGCCGGGACACAGGAGCGGGGGGGCTACACCTTC CAGTQERGGYTF TRBV2 - TRBJ1-2 -
TGCGCCAGCAGCCAAGAATCAGGGGGCTTCACCGGGGAGCTGTTTTTT CASSQESGGFTGELFF TRBV4-3 - TRBJ2-2 TRBD1
TGTGCCAGCAGCGAGTCTTCAGGGGGGAATGAAAAACTGTTTTTT CASSESSGGNEKLFF TRBV21-1 - TRBJ1-4 -
TGTGCCACCCTACAGGGTATGAACACTGAAGCTTTCTTT CATLQGMNTEAFF TRBV10-3 - TRBJ1-1 -
TGTGCCAGCAGCTTAGTGGGGGGGGGCAAAATAGATACGCAGTATTTT CASSLVGGGKIDTQYF TRBV11-2 - TRBJ2-3 -
TGTGCCACCAGCAGGGGAGGGGCCGAGCAGTACTTC CATSRGGAEQYF TRBV15 once TRBJ2-7 TRBD2
TGTGCCAGCATAGGGGGGGCGGGAAACACCATATATTTT CASIGGAGNTIYF TRBV6-6 - TRBJ1-3 -
TGTGCCTGGAGTGCCTTGGGCGAGAACACTGAAGCTTTCTTT CAWSALGENTEAFF TRBV30 - TRBJ1-1 -